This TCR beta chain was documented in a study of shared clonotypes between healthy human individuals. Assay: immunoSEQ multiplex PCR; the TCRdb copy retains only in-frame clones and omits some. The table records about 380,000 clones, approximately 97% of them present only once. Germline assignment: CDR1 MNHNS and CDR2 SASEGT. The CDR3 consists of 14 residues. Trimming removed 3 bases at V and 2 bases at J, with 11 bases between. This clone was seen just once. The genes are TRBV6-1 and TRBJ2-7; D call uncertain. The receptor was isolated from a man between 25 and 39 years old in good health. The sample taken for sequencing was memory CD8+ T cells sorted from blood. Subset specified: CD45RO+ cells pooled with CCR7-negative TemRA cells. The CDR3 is CASSDWQRPYEQYF. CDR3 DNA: TGTGCCAGCAGTGACTGGCAGAGGCCCTACGAGCAGTACTTC.